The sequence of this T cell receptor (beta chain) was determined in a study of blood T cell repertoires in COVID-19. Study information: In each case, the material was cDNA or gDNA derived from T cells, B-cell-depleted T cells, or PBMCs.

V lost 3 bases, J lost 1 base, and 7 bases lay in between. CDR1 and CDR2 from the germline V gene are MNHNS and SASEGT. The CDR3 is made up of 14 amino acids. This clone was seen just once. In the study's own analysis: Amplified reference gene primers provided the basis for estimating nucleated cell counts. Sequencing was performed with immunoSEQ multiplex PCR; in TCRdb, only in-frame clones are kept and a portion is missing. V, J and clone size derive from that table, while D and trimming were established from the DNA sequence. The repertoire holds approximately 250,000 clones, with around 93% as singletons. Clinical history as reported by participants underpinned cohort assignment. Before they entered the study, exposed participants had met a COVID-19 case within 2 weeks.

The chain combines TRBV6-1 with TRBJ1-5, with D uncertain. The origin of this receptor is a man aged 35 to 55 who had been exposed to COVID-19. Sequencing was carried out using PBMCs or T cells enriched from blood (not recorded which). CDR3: CASSDRLSNQPQHF. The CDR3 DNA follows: TGTGCCAGCAGTGACAGGTTGAGCAATCAGCCCCAGCATTTT.